The entry that follows covers one T cell receptor beta chain sequence. The CDR3 runs to 14 residues. Trimming shortened V by 7 bases and J by 0 bases, and 13 bases separated the two germline ends. Germline V gives CDR1 SNHLY, CDR2 FYNNEI. The repertoire was sequenced with immunoSEQ multiplex PCR; TCRdb's copy has only in-frame clones and lacks some. In the table there are about 200,000 clones, around 87% of which are singletons. This sample is drawn from a study of blood T cell repertoires in COVID-19. The overall study: Acute-phase and convalescent COVID-19 samples originated in the United States, Italy and Spain. T cells, B-cell-depleted T cells, or PBMCs supplied cDNA or gDNA.

This chain links TRBV2 with TRBJ2-7; D might be TRBD2 (5 bases). The clonotype comes from a man aged 55 to 69 with acute or convalescent COVID-19. Sequenced sample: peripheral blood. Written as DNA, the CDR3 is TGTGCCAGCAAAGGACGGGGAATCTCCTACGAGCAGTACTTC. Its translation: CASKGRGISYEQYF.